This T cell receptor (beta chain) was captured by sequencing in a study of T cell repertoires in cytomegalovirus infection. Background on the study: Both a matching HLA type and CMV infection were indicated by public TCR beta signatures. General observations from the study: Ex vivo, HLA-C-restricted CMV-specific TCR beta clonotypes prevailed over the rest of the response. Of the TCR beta families, the public ones yielded a cumulative frequency that identified carriers of CMV plus the relevant HLA.

This clonotype showed up many times. Antigen specificity is unknown. One entry per CDR3 protein, called by TCRdb with MiXCR from the reads. The sample has approximately 490,000 distinct CDR3 sequences, 10% to 12% seen once; the top ten hold 10%. This CDR3 comprises 16 residues. CDR1 and CDR2 (germline): MNHEY, SMNVEV (reference sequence). V lost 7 bases and J lost 0; bases outside the gene matches: 9. V gene TRBV27 combines with J gene TRBJ2-3; 8 bases align to TRBD1. This TCR was recovered from a human donor in good health (CMV status not recorded). Some clones in this sample may be carry-over from other donors' samples. The sample consisted of PBMCs. In DNA, the CDR3 is TGTGCCAGCACCGGCAGGGGGCCAAGCAGCACAGATACGCAGTATTTT. Protein: CASTGRGPSSTDTQYF.